This entry lists 26 T cell receptor beta chains sequenced from one sample in a study of CD8+CD57+ T cells in acquired aplastic anemia (dated by TCRdb to about 2018). These reads were obtained on an Illumina HiSeq 2000. TCR beta VDJ combination and CDR3 sequence profiling used genomic DNA as the template. TCRdb reanalyzed the raw reads on its own, using fastp at Q25 for trimming and MiXCR for clone calling, and kept in-frame beta chains. When rows share a CDR3 protein, they turn into one entry using the most common DNA and genes. Present in this sample are 150,000 to 200,000 distinct CDR3 sequences, roughly half of which were seen just once. The ten largest account for around 3% of the sample. Sequencing was done on a sample of sorted CD4+, CD8+, or CD8+CD57+ T cells (not recorded which) from PBMCs. All receptors derive from a human donor in good health.

This clonotype has a count of ten or more. The gene calls are TRBV4-1 and TRBJ2-2; TRBD2 aligns across 8 bases. After removal of 1 base from V and 3 bases from J, the junction contained 10 bases not matched to a gene. The CDR3 totals 18 residues. Germline loops: CDR1 MGHRA, CDR2 YSYEKL. The CDR3 spells CASSQGRVRGVHTGELFF. CDR3 coding DNA: TGCGCCAGCAGCCAAGGTCGGGTGCGGGGGGTGCACACCGGGGAGCTGTTTTTT.

In regard to this clonotype: One end of the junction is discordant with germline, which a read error may explain. The rearrangement links TRBV19 to TRBJ2-1; possible D gene TRBD2, 5 bases. Germline CDR1 is LNHDA and CDR2 is SQIVND (reference sequence). This CDR3 region has 15 residues. CDR3 in amino acids: CASSITMDSFNEQFF. Here the CDR3 DNA reads TGTGCCAGTAGTATAACGATGGACTCCTTCAATGAGCAGTTCTTC.

The chain joins TRBV2 to TRBJ1-2, with D hard to call. The CDR3 totals 16 residues. Germline lookup yields CDR1 SNHLY and CDR2 FYNNEI. Trimming pared 4 bases from V and 3 bases from J, leaving 18 bases between. This chain's CDR3 is CASSGGSMGIDYGYTF. CDR3 DNA sequence: TGTGCCAGCAGTGGTGGGTCGATGGGTATAGACTATGGCTACACCTTC. Looking up the rest from reference TRBV2 and TRBJ1-2 gives the full variable domain: EPEVTQTPSHQVTQMGQEVILRCVPISNHLYFYWYRQILGQKVEFLVSFYNNEISEKSEIFDDQFSVERPDGSNFTLKIRSTKLEDSAMYFCASSGGSMGIDYGYTFGSGTRLTVV.

The chain has TRBV10-3 and TRBJ2-7; 7 bases line up with TRBD1. CDR3 length: 15 amino acids. V was pared by 6 bases and J by 2 bases, with 10 bases of the junction left unmatched. Germline V gene sequence: CDR1 ENHRY, CDR2 SYGVKD. The CDR3 coding sequence is TGTGCCATCAGAGGTGGACAGGATCTTACCTACGAGCAGTACTTC. Its protein product is CAIRGGQDLTYEQYF.

This clonotype was observed at least ten times. The chain employs TRBV6-1 and TRBJ2-3; 7 bases are a match to TRBD2. Germline-derived CDR1 and CDR2 are MNHNS and SASEGT. The CDR3 is 13 amino acids. V shed 7 bases, J shed 3 bases, and the junction held 4 bases outside the gene matches. The chain's CDR3 is CASKLRETDTQYF. CDR3 nucleotides: TGTGCCAGCAAGTTGCGGGAGACAGATACGCAGTATTTT.

This rearrangement joins TRBV20-1 to TRBJ2-1; 9 nucleotides align to TRBD2. Per germline, CDR1 DFQATT and CDR2 SNEGSKA (reference sequence). After removal of 4 bases from V and 9 bases from J, the junction contained 10 bases not matched to a gene. This CDR3 spans 14 amino acids. CDR3 sequence: CSANPGGRATEQFF. CDR3 sequence (DNA): TGCAGTGCTAATCCGGGCGGGAGGGCCACTGAGCAGTTCTTC.

This clonotype was seen at least ten times. The chain has TRBV7-9 and TRBJ1-6; 11 bases agree with TRBD1. The CDR3 length is 16 residues. Germline V gene data show CDR1 as SEHNR and CDR2 as FQNEAQ (reference sequence). The ends lost 5 bases at V and 10 bases at J; junction bases unmatched: 10. CDR3 DNA: TGTGCCAGCAGCCTACCCGGGGGACAGGGGGGATCACCCCTCCACTTT. It encodes CASSLPGGQGGSPLHF.

This rearrangement joins TRBV6-2 or TRBV6-3 to TRBJ2-5, with TRBD2 as a possible D gene (6 bases). V lost 0 bases, J lost 2 bases, and 16 bases lay in between. Germline V CDR1 and CDR2: MNHEY, SVGEGT. The CDR3 is made up of 17 amino acids. Here the CDR3 reads CASSYSISLGGQETQYF. Written as DNA, the CDR3 is TGTGCCAGCAGTTACTCGATTTCGCTGGGGGGTCAAGAGACCCAGTACTTC.

The chain uses TRBV9 and TRBJ2-7; the match to TRBD2 covers 11 bases. From germline, CDR1 is SGDLS and CDR2 YYNGEE. Trimming at V came to 3 bases and at J to 2 bases, leaving 4 bases not matched to a gene. CDR3 length: 15 amino acids. In DNA, the CDR3 is TGTGCCAGCAGCGAACCGGGACTAGCGGCCTACGAGCAGTACTTC. It yields the protein CASSEPGLAAYEQYF. Filled out from reference TRBV9 and TRBJ2-7, the complete variable domain reads DSGVTQTPKHLITATGQRVTLRCSPRSGDLSVYWYQQSLDQGLQFLIQYYNGEERAKGNILERFSAQQFPDLHSELNLSSLELGDSALYFCASSEPGLAAYEQYFGPGTRLTVT.

The V call is TRBV24-1, the J call TRBJ2-7, with 7 bases aligning to TRBD1. This CDR3 region has 16 residues. Unmatched junction bases numbered 12, after V lost 4 bases and J lost 4 bases. Germline CDR1 KGHDR, CDR2 SFDVKD. The CDR3 region has the DNA TGTGCCACCAGTGAGAGGACAGGCGCTGGTGGGTACGAGCAGTACTTC. Its translation is CATSERTGAGGYEQYF.

As to this clonotype: This sequence may be a read error, since a much larger clone differs from it by one base. The V and J genes are TRBV12-3 or TRBV12-4 and TRBJ2-2; a possible D gene is TRBD2 (6 bases). CDR3 size: 13 residues. The CDR3 region has the DNA TGTGCCAGCAGCCTATCGGGCACCGGGGGGCTGTTTTTT. This sequence encodes CASSLSGTGGLFF.

This clonotype has at least ten counts. V gene TRBV12-5 combines with J gene TRBJ2-7; 7 positions agree with TRBD1. V lost 0 bases and J lost 7; bases outside the gene matches: 15. Germline V gene lookup returns CDR1 LGHNT and CDR2 FRNRAP. The CDR3 has 17 residues. The CDR3: CASGLVVGRDSVGEQYF. In DNA, the CDR3 is TGTGCTAGTGGTTTGGTAGTAGGCAGGGACAGCGTCGGGGAGCAGTACTTC.

Only a few counts were recorded for this clonotype. The chain joins TRBV7-9 to TRBJ2-5; maybe TRBD2 (6 bases). Germline V gives CDR1 SEHNR, CDR2 FQNEAQ (reference sequence). V lost 5 bases and J lost 3, with 10 bases in between. This CDR3 contains 13 residues. The CDR3 nucleotides are TGTGCCAGCAGCACATCGGGAGAAGAGACCCAGTACTTC. This sequence encodes CASSTSGEETQYF.

CDR3 region: CSATGQGRGGYTF. The DNA for the CDR3 is TGCAGTGCTACTGGACAGGGGAGAGGAGGCTACACCTTC. The chain joins TRBV20-1 to TRBJ1-2; TRBD1 matches 9 bases. V shed 4 bases and J 8 bases; nucleotides not matched to a gene: 8. Per germline, CDR1 DFQATT and CDR2 SNEGSKA (reference sequence). The CDR3 length is 13 residues.

The rearrangement uses TRBV10-2 and TRBJ1-2; TRBD1 is a possible D gene (6 bases). CDR1 is WSHSY, CDR2 SAAADI, per germline. The CDR3 runs to 13 residues. V dropped 0 bases and J dropped 12 bases, with 14 bases sitting between them. The CDR3 here is CASSESGGEGHTF. In DNA form, the CDR3 reads TGCGCCAGCAGTGAGTCCGGGGGCGAGGGCCACACCTTC.

This clonotype was detected ten times or more. CDR3 coding DNA: TGTGCCAGCAGTCGCCAGACTAGCGGAAGCTCCTACGAGCAGTACTTC. Its translation: CASSRQTSGSSYEQYF. The V and J genes are TRBV12-3 or TRBV12-4 and TRBJ2-7; 9 bases are a match to TRBD2. This CDR3 spans 16 amino acids. Trimming cost V 5 bases and J 0 bases; bases outside gene matches: 8.

The chain is built from TRBV19 and TRBJ2-3; D not resolved. This CDR3 comprises 16 residues. The germline CDR1 and CDR2 sequences are LNHDA and SQIVND (reference sequence). V was pared by 1 base and J by 0 bases, with 11 bases between. The CDR3 is CASSIAPTISTDTQYF. In DNA, the CDR3 is TGTGCCAGTAGTATAGCCCCCACGATAAGCACAGATACGCAGTATTTT.

This clonotype showed up just a few times. The chain carries TRBV30 and TRBJ2-3; D is unclear. CDR3 length equals 11 residues. Per the germline V gene, CDR1 is GTSNPN and CDR2 is SVGIG (reference sequence). Trimming pared 2 bases from V and 6 bases from J, leaving 6 bases between. CDR3 in DNA: TGTGCCTGGAGTTCCGGGGATACGCAGTATTTT. Translated, it gives CAWSSGDTQYF.

V and J are TRBV7-2 and TRBJ2-7; TRBD2 matches at 11 bases. V gave up 3 bases and J gave up 4 bases; unmatched junction bases: 5. In germline, CDR1 is SGHTA, CDR2 FQGNSA. CDR3 length equals 15 residues. CDR3 residues: CASSFPGLAVYEQYF. For the CDR3, the DNA is TGTGCCAGCAGCTTCCCGGGACTAGCGGTATACGAGCAGTACTTC.

The genes are TRBV7-2 and TRBJ1-6; no definite D call. Germline V gene sequence: CDR1 SGHTA, CDR2 FQGNSA. This CDR3 has 13 residues. Trimming took 1 base from V and 9 from J, leaving 7 bases between them. This CDR3 is CASSLGWRSPLHF. CDR3 bases: TGTGCCAGCAGCTTAGGGTGGCGTTCACCCCTCCACTTT.

About this clonotype itself: One end of the junction fails to match germline, which may point to a read error. The CDR3 sequence is CASSSGTVSYEQYF. Written as DNA, the CDR3 is TGTGCCAGCAGTTCCGGGACGGTGTCGTACGAGCAGTACTTC. This sequence joins TRBV10-3 and TRBJ2-7; D is possibly TRBD1 or TRBD2 (5 bases each). The CDR3 consists of 14 residues. The germline V gene encodes CDR1 ENHRY and CDR2 SYGVKD.

This clonotype has a handful of counts. The chain joins TRBV25-1 to TRBJ1-4; D is possibly TRBD1 (6 bases). Germline lookup yields CDR1 MGHDK and CDR2 SYGVNS. The CDR3 totals 17 residues. The V gene lost 2 bases and the J gene lost 3 bases, with 16 bases spanning the gap. The CDR3 DNA is TGTGCCAGCAGTGAAAGGCGGGGGGCTGACGCTAATGAAAAACTGTTTTTT. Amino acid sequence: CASSERRGADANEKLFF.

DNA of the CDR3: TGTGCCACTGGAACAAGATACTCCTACGAGCAGTACTTC. Protein: CATGTRYSYEQYF. This sequence joins TRBV15 and TRBJ2-7; D remains unclear. The CDR3 loop spans 13 amino acids. CDR1 is LNHNV and CDR2 is YYDKDF in the germline V gene (reference sequence). Trimming left V 9 bases short and J 0 bases short, with 12 bases between.

A few counts support this clonotype. The rearrangement links TRBV9 to TRBJ2-7, with 12 nucleotides matching TRBD1. The germline V gene encodes CDR1 SGDLS and CDR2 YYNGEE. The CDR3 runs 15 residues. The V gene end was trimmed by 4 bases and the J gene end by 5 bases; junction bases not matched to a gene: 7. CDR3 coding DNA: TGTGCCAGCAGCTCAGGGACAGGGGGCGAAGACGAGCAGTACTTC. It yields the protein CASSSGTGGEDEQYF.

In its sample, this clonotype was seen many times. The rearrangement uses TRBV7-3 and TRBJ2-3; maybe TRBD2 (6 bases). Trimming cost V 5 bases and J 4 bases, with 16 bases left between them. The CDR3 runs 15 residues. The germline V gene encodes CDR1 SGHTA and CDR2 FQGTGA. The CDR3 reads CASSPLGGPADTQYF. In nucleotides, the CDR3 is TGTGCCAGCAGCCCACTAGGAGGGCCGGCAGATACGCAGTATTTT.

The gene calls are TRBV7-2 and TRBJ1-1; D perhaps matches TRBD1 (5 bases). V lost 5 bases and J lost 3, with 16 bases in between. This CDR3 spans 15 amino acids. Per germline, CDR1 SGHTA and CDR2 FQGNSA. This chain's CDR3 is CASSVRQLRDTEAFF. The CDR3 DNA is TGTGCCAGCAGCGTTCGACAGCTTAGGGACACTGAAGCTTTCTTT. Complete variable domain (other parts from reference TRBV7-2 and TRBJ1-1): GAGVSQSPSNKVTEKGKDVELRCDPISGHTALYWYRQSLGQGLEFLIYFQGNSAPDKSGLPSDRFSAERTGGSVSTLTIQRTQQEDSAVYLCASSVRQLRDTEAFFGQGTRLTVV.